This T cell receptor (beta chain) was sequenced for a study of T-cell reconstitution after alpha-beta-depleted transplantation in children. Study outcomes and limitations: The study traced high day-60 TCRbeta diversity in some patients to surviving recipient T cells and thymic progenitors.

This clonotype was seen at least ten times. Its antigen is not known. V was shortened by 3 bases and J by 9 bases, with 15 bases between the two germline ends. CDR3 length equals 13 residues. Germline CDR1 and CDR2: DFQATT and SNEGSKA (reference sequence). Unique molecular identifiers were incorporated into the prepared TCRbeta library. TCRdb reprocessed the PCR reads via MiXCR and lists one record per CDR3 protein. The sample gives some 600,000 distinct CDR3 sequences, approximately 12% of which show up once; 2.2% is in the top ten. The chain combines TRBV20-1 with TRBJ2-1; D ambiguous. The sample was PBMCs, mostly from graft donor cells, taken 360 days after TCRalphabeta/CD19-depleted stem cell transplant. The receptor was derived from a male patient between 10 and 17 years old who had a stem cell transplant for acute myeloid leukemia, so the T cells may come from the graft donor. CDR3 in amino acids: CSASGHPGPEQFF. The CDR3 DNA is TGCAGTGCTAGCGGGCACCCAGGCCCTGAGCAGTTCTTC.